The 20 T cell receptor beta chains presented below share a single source sample, sequenced in a study of cytomegalovirus exposure and HLA in healthy donors. Use of 60 Vbeta and 13 Jbeta primers characterized the PCR. The data were produced by immunoSEQ multiplex PCR, yet TCRdb's version contains in-frame clones alone and is incomplete. The sample contains 90,000 to 110,000 clones, about 80% of which appear only once. The sample consisted of PBMCs. Receptor source: a man aged 25 to 45 in good health and CMV-seronegative.

This sequence joins TRBV6-5 and TRBJ2-2; D remains ambiguous. V gave up 6 bases and J gave up 0 bases, with 8 bases separating them. Per the germline V gene, CDR1 is MNHEY and CDR2 is SVGAGI. The CDR3 is made up of 14 amino acids. The CDR3: CASSPQSNTGELFF. The CDR3 region has the DNA TGTGCCAGCAGCCCACAGTCGAACACCGGGGAGCTGTTTTTT.

In the case of this clone: A read error may account for a junction end that differs from germline. This chain joins TRBV7-9 and TRBJ1-1; no clear D. CDR3 size: 12 residues. Germline loops: CDR1 SEHNR, CDR2 FQNEAQ (reference sequence). The CDR3 region has the DNA TGTTCCAGCAGCCGCGGCCCCACTGAAGCTTTCTTT. This gives the protein CSSSRGPTEAFF.

The chain is built from TRBV5-1 and TRBJ2-5, with D tentatively TRBD1 (6 bases). V lost 0 bases and J 0 bases, leaving 12 bases between the germline ends. The CDR3 is 16 amino acids. Germline CDR1 reads SGHRS; CDR2 reads YFSETQ. The CDR3 nucleotides are TGCGCCAGCAGCTTGGGGGCCAGGGGAGACCAAGAGACCCAGTACTTC. It codes for CASSLGARGDQETQYF.

This clone was seen just once. The chain has TRBV6-1 and TRBJ2-7, with TRBD1 matching 7 bases. CDR3 size: 13 residues. V was pared by 9 bases and J by 1 base, with 6 bases of the junction left unmatched. The germline V gene encodes CDR1 MNHNS and CDR2 SASEGT. CDR3 in amino acids: CARETGESYEQYF. CDR3 bases: TGTGCCAGAGAAACAGGGGAATCCTACGAGCAGTACTTC.

The chain is built from TRBV2 and TRBJ1-4; 7 nucleotides match TRBD1. The CDR3 contains 13 residues. CDR1 and CDR2 (germline): SNHLY, FYNNEI. With V trimmed by 8 bases and J by 5 bases, 5 bases remained unmatched. DNA for the CDR3: TGTGCCAGCTCCGGGACAGTCAATGAAAAACTGTTTTTT. It codes for CASSGTVNEKLFF.

Worth noting for this clone: Other DNA sequences of this sample code for an identical CDR3. This sequence joins TRBV18 and TRBJ1-1; TRBD1 matches at 8 bases. The CDR3 extends over 13 amino acids. V shed 6 bases and J 6 bases; nucleotides not matched to a gene: 6. Germline values: CDR1 KGHSH, CDR2 LQKENI. CDR3 loop: CASSPGQGAEAFF. DNA of the CDR3: TGTGCCAGCTCTCCCGGACAGGGAGCTGAAGCTTTCTTT.

The chain joins TRBV10-3 to TRBJ2-7; 9 positions match TRBD1. CDR1 and CDR2 from the germline V gene are ENHRY and SYGVKD. This CDR3 is 15 amino acids long. Trimming at V came to 10 bases and at J to 5 bases, leaving 15 bases not matched to a gene. The CDR3 nucleotides are TGTGCCACCAACACAGTCGGGACAGGGTCTGACGAGCAGTACTTC. Its translation: CATNTVGTGSDEQYF.

This rearrangement joins TRBV6-5 to TRBJ2-5; TRBD2 is a possible D gene (6 bases). This CDR3 comprises 16 residues. CDR1 is MNHEY, CDR2 SVGAGI, per germline. With 2 bases removed from V and 5 bases from J, the gap between germline ends came to 18 bases. CDR3 DNA sequence: TGTGCCAGCAGTTACGGGGTCGTCGGGCTAGCGGAGACCCAGTACTTC. As protein: CASSYGVVGLAETQYF.

The chain recombines TRBV10-3 with TRBJ2-2, with 7 bases fitting TRBD2. Germline lookup yields CDR1 ENHRY and CDR2 SYGVKD. With V trimmed by 4 bases and J by 5 bases, 7 bases remained unmatched. The CDR3 is made up of 15 amino acids. CDR3 sequence (DNA): TGTGCCATCAGTGCTGGCGGGAGTTATACCGGGGAGCTGTTTTTT. It is translated as CAISAGGSYTGELFF.

The chain carries TRBV10-1 and TRBJ2-1, with 9 bases that match TRBD2. In germline, CDR1 is WNHNN, CDR2 SYGVQD (reference sequence). The CDR3 consists of 15 residues. V shed 6 bases, J shed 6 bases, and the junction held 9 bases outside the gene matches. The CDR3 loop is CASSVSGGPTNEQFF. CDR3 in DNA: TGCGCCAGCAGCGTTAGCGGGGGCCCTACCAATGAGCAGTTCTTC.

This clone was found once. The chain links TRBV18 to TRBJ1-2; weak D call: TRBD1 (6 bases). The V and J ends lost 3 bases and 1 base respectively, with 12 bases between them. Germline assignment: CDR1 KGHSH and CDR2 LQKENI. The CDR3 runs to 15 residues. CDR3 nucleotides: TGTGCCAGCTCACCCAGGGACATGAATAACTATGGCTACACCTTC. Translated: CASSPRDMNNYGYTF.

This clone came up a few times. V usage is TRBV19 and J usage is TRBJ1-5; D call uncertain. The germline V and J ends were trimmed by 6 bases and 3 bases, with 9 bases remaining between them. This CDR3 has 13 residues. The germline V gene has CDR1 LNHDA and CDR2 SQIVND (reference sequence). In nucleotides, the CDR3 is TGTGCCAGTAGGACGGACTACAATCAGCCCCAGCATTTT. Protein sequence: CASRTDYNQPQHF.

The CDR3 protein is CASSPNLRSADTQYF. DNA for the CDR3: TGTGCCAGCAGCCCAAACTTGCGTTCCGCAGATACGCAGTATTTT. The chain employs TRBV14 and TRBJ2-3; D is unresolved. Per the germline V gene, CDR1 is SGHDN and CDR2 is FVKESK. CDR3 length equals 15 residues. Trimming shortened V by 4 bases and J by 4 bases, and 15 bases separated the two germline ends.

CDR3 residues: CASSSTGGALYEQYF. In DNA, the CDR3 is TGTGCCAGCAGCTCCACAGGGGGCGCGTTATACGAGCAGTACTTC. The chain has TRBV7-2 and TRBJ2-7; TRBD1 aligns across 9 bases. Germline trimming cut 4 bases from V and 4 bases from J; bases unmatched to any gene: 8. The CDR3 totals 15 residues. Germline V gives CDR1 SGHTA, CDR2 FQGNSA.

The table lists this clone with a few counts. The V and J genes are TRBV28 and TRBJ2-5; no definite D call. Gene TRBJ2-7 matches the end of the DNA better, so the J call may be wrong. The CDR3 spans 12 residues. Germline loops: CDR1 MDHEN, CDR2 SYDVKM. Written as DNA, the CDR3 is TGTGCCAGCAGAGCCGAGCTGTACGAGCAGTACTTC. Amino acid sequence: CASRAELYEQYF.

This clone was recorded only once. The chain links TRBV5-6 to TRBJ1-6; D not resolved. Trimming removed 3 bases from V and 13 bases from J, with 11 bases in between. This CDR3 is 12 amino acids long. Germline-derived CDR1 and CDR2 are SGHDT and YYEEEE. CDR3 region: CASSYSPGPLHF. The CDR3 coding sequence is TGTGCCAGCAGCTATAGCCCGGGGCCCCTCCACTTT.

This clone was detected only once. The rearrangement joins TRBV9 to TRBJ2-5; D call uncertain. The CDR3 sequence is 13 residues long. Trimming shortened V by 0 bases and J by 5 bases, and 8 bases separated the two germline ends. The germline CDR1 and CDR2 sequences are SGDLS and YYNGEE. CDR3 sequence reads: CASSVGLTETQYF. The CDR3 nucleotides are TGTGCCAGCAGCGTAGGACTCACGGAGACCCAGTACTTC.

The chain uses TRBV5-4 and TRBJ2-1, with 7 bases aligning to TRBD2. Germline V CDR1 and CDR2: SGHNT, YYREEE (reference sequence). V dropped 5 bases and J dropped 1; count of bases not matched to a gene: 18. CDR3 length equals 19 residues. CDR3 amino acids: CASRSSQRGGSISYNEQFF. CDR3 in DNA: TGTGCCAGCAGATCCAGTCAGCGGGGCGGGAGTATTTCCTACAATGAGCAGTTCTTC.

V is TRBV28 and J is TRBJ1-2; D unclear. Germline CDR1 is MDHEN and CDR2 is SYDVKM. This CDR3 spans 13 amino acids. V lost 2 bases and J 4 bases, leaving 8 bases between the germline ends. CDR3 residues: CASSLGGPYGYTF. The CDR3 bases are TGTGCCAGCAGTTTAGGAGGGCCCTATGGCTACACCTTC.

This rearrangement joins TRBV5-6 to TRBJ1-5, with D perhaps TRBD1 (5 bases). Trimming took 4 bases from V and 4 from J, leaving 12 bases between them. In germline, CDR1 is SGHDT, CDR2 YYEEEE. The CDR3 has 14 amino acids. The CDR3 loop reads CASSMQGGNQPQHF. In DNA form, the CDR3 reads TGTGCCAGCAGCATGCAGGGTGGTAATCAGCCCCAGCATTTT.